One TCR beta chain is described in this entry. Per germline, CDR1 MNHEY and CDR2 SMNVEV (reference sequence). The length of the CDR3 is 15 residues. Trimming removed 5 bases from V and 1 base from J, with 15 bases in between. In the study's own analysis: Estimates of nucleated cell counts were drawn from the amplification of reference gene primers. Produced via immunoSEQ multiplex PCR; TCRdb's table is partial and in-frame only. That table supplies the V and J calls and clone size; D and trimming were determined from the DNA. The sample contains under 350,000 clones, around 87% of which appear only once. The source of the sample is a study of blood T cell repertoires in COVID-19. At the level of the study: Whether acute or convalescent, the COVID-19 samples came from the United States, Italy and Spain. The analysed material was cDNA or gDNA that came from T cells, B-cell-depleted T cells, or PBMCs.

Source material: peripheral blood. The TCR sequence derives from a man aged 65 to 79 with acute or convalescent COVID-19. This sequence joins TRBV27 and TRBJ2-7, with D perhaps matching TRBD1 (5 bases). The CDR3: CASSVNGKGSYEQYF. The DNA for the CDR3 is TGTGCCAGCAGTGTTAATGGGAAGGGGTCCTACGAGCAGTACTTC.